This TCR beta chain was sequenced in a study of blood T cell repertoires in COVID-19. Deletions cut 4 bases from V and 6 bases from J, with 19 bases between. The CDR3 extends over 15 amino acids. CDR1 is SGHKS, CDR2 YYEKEE, per germline (reference sequence). Using immunoSEQ multiplex PCR, the repertoire was profiled, and TCRdb retains in-frame clones only, with some absent. The sample gives about 150,000 clones, about 92% of which show up once; about 1.6% is in the top ten. The genes are TRBV5-5 and TRBJ1-1; weak D call: TRBD1 (5 bases). This TCR came from a human donor in a cohort sampled during active COVID-19. Sequenced: peripheral blood. The CDR3 DNA follows: TGTGCCAGCAGCCTTAACCCGGGGGGAAGGGCTGAAGCTTTCTTT. Translated: CASSLNPGGRAEAFF.